The present TCR beta chain was sequenced within a study of yellow fever vaccine responses in identical twins. Findings of the study overall: Twins reportedly appeared to share part of their vaccine T cell response while keeping part individual.

One entry per CDR3 protein, called by TCRdb with MiXCR from the RT-PCR reads. This sample has more than 2,500 distinct CDR3 sequences, with just under 90% found just once. As concerns this clonotype: Its antigen is unknown.

The CDR3 is made up of 11 amino acids. V lost 6 bases, J lost 6 bases, and 7 bases lay in between. Germline-derived CDR1 and CDR2 are SNHLY and FYNNEI. Sequences were derived from T cells from blood (PBMCs), unsorted or a sorted subset (not recorded which), sampled before or after yellow fever vaccination (not recorded which). The TCR was taken from a female donor who received the yellow fever vaccine. The rearrangement uses TRBV2 and TRBJ2-3; possibly TRBD1 for D (6 bases). In nucleotides, the CDR3 is TGTGCCAGCAGGAGGGGGGATACGCAGTATTTT. It encodes CASRRGDTQYF.